This TCR beta chain came from a study of Tregs in tolerant kidney transplant recipients. For this clone: Its target is unknown.

Findings of the study overall: Donor-specific Treg expansion exceeded global Treg expansion in tolerant patients, suggesting antigen drive.

CDR1 and CDR2 (germline): SGHNT, YENEEA. This CDR3 has 14 residues. Trimming removed 6 bases from V and 7 bases from J; junction bases left unmatched: 8. Using immunoSEQ multiplex PCR, the repertoire was profiled, and TCRdb retains in-frame clones only, with some absent. There are approximately 81,000 clones in the sample; around 90% occur only once, and 1.6% lies in the top ten. Recipients received nonmyeloablative bone marrow transplants from related graft donors, with transient mixed chimerism. CD4+CD25+CD127- Tregs, CD4+CD25- non-Tregs, CD4 and CD8 cells were sorted. The chain carries TRBV11-3 and TRBJ2-2; 7 bases match TRBD2. The sequencing used CD4+ T cells from blood (PBMCs), collected 24 months after the transplant. The sequence came from a human patient who received a combined kidney and bone marrow transplant. Part of the T cell pool may stem from the graft donor. CDR3 coding DNA: TGTGCCAGCAGTCAAGGCACGGGGGGCGGGGAGCTGTTTTTT. Translated, it gives CASSQGTGGGELFF.